One and the same sample provided the 26 T cell receptor beta chains below, sequenced in a study of technical replicates of blood from several donors. Sequencing was performed with immunoSEQ multiplex PCR; in TCRdb, only in-frame clones are kept and a portion is missing. The sample lists more than 70,000 clones, around 97% occurring once. The sequenced material came from T cells isolated from PBMCs. Source of these receptors: a human donor in good health.

The chain joins TRBV4-1 to TRBJ1-2; 7 positions match TRBD1. The CDR3 has 16 amino acids. The germline V gene has CDR1 MGHRA and CDR2 YSYEKL. V was pared by 3 bases and J by 1 base, with 8 bases of the junction left unmatched. This chain's CDR3 is CASSQTDRNFNYGYTF. DNA for the CDR3: TGCGCCAGCAGCCAGACGGACAGGAACTTTAACTATGGCTACACCTTC.

The V call is TRBV4-2, the J call TRBJ2-2, with 7 bases lining up with TRBD2. V lost 0 bases to trimming and J lost 5 bases; unmatched junction nucleotides: 6. Germline CDR1 reads LGHNA; CDR2 reads YNFKEQ. This CDR3 is built from 16 residues. The CDR3 region is CASSQEAGVLTGELFF. In nucleotides, the CDR3 is TGTGCCAGCAGCCAAGAGGCGGGAGTGCTAACCGGGGAGCTGTTTTTT.

The chain recombines TRBV28 with TRBJ1-4, with 10 bases identical to TRBD1. Germline-derived CDR1 and CDR2 are MDHEN and SYDVKM. Losses at the gene ends were 9 bases for V and 2 bases for J; bases not matched to a gene: 9. The CDR3 sequence is 16 residues long. The CDR3, as DNA: TGTGCCAGTAACATGAGACAGGGGGCCACTAATGAAAAACTGTTTTTT. Its protein product is CASNMRQGATNEKLFF.

J is TRBJ2-1 and V is TRBV27; 10 positions match TRBD2. Germline CDR1 and CDR2: MNHEY and SMNVEV (reference sequence). The CDR3 runs to 16 residues. V lost 2 bases to trimming and J lost 5 bases; unmatched junction nucleotides: 6. CDR3 nucleotide sequence: TGTGCCAGCAGTTTAGTCCAGCGGGAGGGGAACAATGAGCAGTTCTTC. Translating it yields CASSLVQREGNNEQFF.

V is TRBV7-8 and J is TRBJ2-7; TRBD2 matches at 8 bases. The CDR3 extends over 15 amino acids. Germline CDR1 and CDR2: SGHVS and FQNEAQ. V was clipped by 5 bases and J by 0 bases; unmatched bases: 6. The CDR3 protein is CASSVTGGSSYEQYF. CDR3 nucleotide sequence: TGTGCCAGCAGCGTGACGGGGGGGAGCTCCTACGAGCAGTACTTC.

The chain carries TRBV7-2 and TRBJ1-4; possible D gene TRBD1, 6 bases. CDR3 length: 14 residues. CDR1 and CDR2 (germline): SGHTA, FQGNSA. The germline V and J ends were trimmed by 5 bases and 8 bases, with 15 bases remaining between them. CDR3 sequence (DNA): TGTGCCAGCAGCCTTTGGGGGGGGCAGGAAAAACTGTTTTTT. Residues: CASSLWGGQEKLFF.

The rearrangement joins TRBV9 to TRBJ2-2; D perhaps matches TRBD1 (7 bases). The V gene lost 4 bases and the J gene lost 0 bases, with 13 bases spanning the gap. The germline gives CDR1 SGDLS, CDR2 YYNGEE. The CDR3 has 16 amino acids. CDR3 protein: CASSLGGGANTGELFF. The CDR3 DNA reads as TGTGCCAGCAGCTTAGGAGGGGGCGCGAACACCGGGGAGCTGTTTTTT.

V and J are TRBV2 and TRBJ2-5; TRBD2 matches 8 bases. The junction had 6 bases not matched to a gene; V was cut back by 7 bases and J by 5 bases. The CDR3 is made up of 13 amino acids. Germline lookup yields CDR1 SNHLY and CDR2 FYNNEI. The CDR3 region is CASKAGAGETQYF. CDR3 sequence (DNA): TGTGCCAGCAAAGCGGGGGCCGGGGAGACCCAGTACTTC.

This clone is a singleton in its sample. The chain has TRBV11-2 and TRBJ1-4; D perhaps matches TRBD1 (6 bases). Germline V gives CDR1 SGHAT, CDR2 FQNNGV. V was clipped by 2 bases and J by 3 bases, with 13 bases between them. The length of the CDR3 is 16 residues. The CDR3 spells CASSLFSGGSNEKLFF. The CDR3 bases are TGTGCCAGCAGCTTATTTTCGGGGGGCTCTAATGAAAAACTGTTTTTT. The whole variable domain, filled in from reference TRBV11-2 and TRBJ1-4, reads EAGVAQSPRYKIIEKRQSVAFWCNPISGHATLYWYQQILGQGPKLLIQFQNNGVVDDSQLPKDRFSAERLKGVDSTLKIQPAKLEDSAVYLCASSLFSGGSNEKLFFGSGTQLSVL.

The chain employs TRBV29-1 and TRBJ2-1; 9 nucleotides align to TRBD2. V lost 5 bases and J lost 6; bases outside the gene matches: 8. The CDR3 spans 14 residues. The germline V gene encodes CDR1 SQVTM and CDR2 ANQGSEA. In DNA form, the CDR3 reads TGCAGCGTTTTATACGCGGGGGGGACCAATGAGCAGTTCTTC. Translated, it gives CSVLYAGGTNEQFF.

This chain uses TRBV7-9 with TRBJ1-5; D unclear. V lost 3 bases, J lost 5 bases, and 5 bases lay in between. Germline lookup yields CDR1 SEHNR and CDR2 FQNEAQ (reference sequence). This CDR3 contains 12 residues. The CDR3 sequence is CASSFADQPQHF. The CDR3 nucleotides are TGTGCCAGCAGCTTTGCGGATCAGCCCCAGCATTTT.

This clone has only one observation. This rearrangement joins TRBV10-1 to TRBJ1-5; no firm D call. V was cut by 5 bases and J by 2 bases, with 10 bases left in between. The CDR3 spans 14 residues. The V gene's germline CDR1 is WNHNN and CDR2 SYGVQD (reference sequence). CDR3 in DNA: TGCGCCAGCAGTAACACGGGAGGCAATCAGCCCCAGCATTTT. Translating it yields CASSNTGGNQPQHF.

The chain links TRBV12-5 to TRBJ1-5, with D uncertain. Trimming took off 0 bases at V and 5 bases at J, with 14 bases between the two ends. Germline CDR1 LGHNT, CDR2 FRNRAP. The CDR3 runs to 16 residues. This chain's CDR3 is CASGLVIKGRDQPQHF. The CDR3 coding sequence is TGTGCTAGTGGTTTGGTAATAAAAGGGAGGGATCAGCCCCAGCATTTT.

The chain is built from TRBV7-6 and TRBJ2-2; 7 bases are shared with TRBD2. Germline CDR1 SGHVS, CDR2 FNYEAQ. CDR3 length: 16 residues. J was trimmed by 4 bases and V by 2 bases; bases with no gene match: 7. The CDR3 sequence: CASSLSSAGVTGELFF. CDR3 bases: TGTGCCAGCAGCTTAAGTTCGGCGGGAGTCACCGGGGAGCTGTTTTTT.

The genes are TRBV7-9 and TRBJ1-1; D is perhaps TRBD1 (5 bases). This CDR3 contains 12 residues. V lost 10 bases to trimming and J lost 6 bases, with 15 bases between them. Germline assignment: CDR1 SEHNR and CDR2 FQNEAQ (reference sequence). Here the CDR3 reads CANSPQGSEAFF. CDR3 DNA sequence: TGTGCCAACAGTCCTCAGGGTTCTGAAGCTTTCTTT.

This clone has a single count. V and J are TRBV6-5 and TRBJ1-4, with a weak D call TRBD1 (5 bases). The CDR3 consists of 12 residues. Germline V gives CDR1 MNHEY, CDR2 SVGAGI. V was pared by 6 bases and J by 7 bases, with 9 bases between. The CDR3 coding sequence is TGTGCCAGCAGCGGGGACTCTGAAAAACTGTTTTTT. It encodes CASSGDSEKLFF.

The genes are TRBV1 and TRBJ2-1; no check of the table's D call, TRBD2, against the DNA was made. TRBV1 has pseudogene status. This CDR3 is built from 19 residues. CDR3 sequence (DNA): TGCACCAGCAGCCCCATGGACTTTCCCCCAGCCCCTTACAACAATGAGCAGTTCTTC. Its translation is CTSSPMDFPPAPYNNEQFF.

This chain uses TRBV2 with TRBJ2-1, with 9 positions matching TRBD1. Germline CDR1 SNHLY, CDR2 FYNNEI. The CDR3 length is 13 residues. Trimming cost V 6 bases and J 4 bases; bases outside gene matches: 1. This CDR3 is CASRQGAYNEQFF. DNA of the CDR3: TGTGCCAGCAGACAGGGGGCGTACAATGAGCAGTTCTTC.

The rearrangement joins TRBV4-1 to TRBJ1-2, with a possible D match to TRBD1 (5 bases). V was shortened by 5 bases and J by 4 bases, with 14 bases between the two germline ends. The CDR3 runs 14 residues. CDR1 is MGHRA, CDR2 YSYEKL, per germline. The CDR3 is CASSGAPGGYGYTF. For the CDR3, the DNA is TGCGCCAGCAGCGGGGCTCCGGGTGGCTATGGCTACACCTTC.

The CDR3 DNA is TGTGCCAGCAGCTTAGAGTTCAGGGTCTACGAGCAGTACTTC. Residues: CASSLEFRVYEQYF. J is TRBJ2-7 and V is TRBV7-9; D possibly corresponds to TRBD1 (5 bases). With 1 base removed from V and 3 bases from J, the gap between germline ends came to 10 bases. The CDR3 covers 14 residues. The germline V gene has CDR1 SEHNR and CDR2 FQNEAQ (reference sequence). The full variable domain, completed using reference TRBV7-9 and TRBJ2-7, is DTGVSQNPRHKITKRGQNVTFRCDPISEHNRLYWYRQTLGQGPEFLTYFQNEAQLEKSRLLSDRFSAERPKGSFSTLEIQRTEQGDSAMYLCASSLEFRVYEQYFGPGTRLTVT.

DNA of the CDR3: TGTGCCAGTAGTATGGACAGGCCCAGCAATCAGCCCCAGCATTTT. Protein product: CASSMDRPSNQPQHF. The chain combines TRBV19 with TRBJ1-5; 7 nucleotides align to TRBD1. Germline V CDR1 and CDR2: LNHDA, SQIVND (reference sequence). The junction had 3 bases not matched to a gene; V was cut back by 3 bases and J by 1 base. This CDR3 region has 15 residues.

The chain carries TRBV29-1 and TRBJ1-1; 7 bases are shared with TRBD1. Germline V CDR1 and CDR2: SQVTM, ANQGSEA. CDR3 size: 15 residues. The V gene end was trimmed by 4 bases and the J gene end by 0 bases; junction bases not matched to a gene: 8. The CDR3 DNA reads as TGCAGCGTTGGCAGGACAGGCTACATGAACACTGAAGCTTTCTTT. The encoded protein is CSVGRTGYMNTEAFF.

In this sample, this clone turned up once. The V gene is TRBV2, the J gene TRBJ2-1; the match to TRBD1 covers 10 bases. Germline V gene sequence: CDR1 SNHLY, CDR2 FYNNEI. This CDR3 comprises 15 residues. J was trimmed by 4 bases and V by 4 bases; bases with no gene match: 4. CDR3 loop: CASSGGTGEYNEQFF. CDR3 sequence (DNA): TGTGCCAGCAGTGGGGGGACAGGGGAGTACAATGAGCAGTTCTTC. Combining the CDR3 with reference TRBV2 and TRBJ2-1 gives the whole variable domain EPEVTQTPSHQVTQMGQEVILRCVPISNHLYFYWYRQILGQKVEFLVSFYNNEISEKSEIFDDQFSVERPDGSNFTLKIRSTKLEDSAMYFCASSGGTGEYNEQFFGPGTRLTVL.

This clone is a singleton in its sample. The rearrangement joins TRBV28 to TRBJ1-1; possible D gene TRBD1, 5 bases. V was clipped by 6 bases and J by 1 base, with 15 bases between them. Germline CDR1 reads MDHEN; CDR2 reads SYDVKM. The CDR3 length is 15 residues. CDR3 in amino acids: CASRGTAGRNTEAFF. In nucleotides, the CDR3 is TGTGCCAGCAGGGGCACGGCGGGACGGAACACTGAAGCTTTCTTT.

For the CDR3, the DNA is TGCGCCAGCAGCTTGACAGGGGGGGCCTCTGGAAACACCATATATTTT. Amino acids: CASSLTGGASGNTIYF. This chain links TRBV5-1 with TRBJ1-3; 8 positions match TRBD1. From germline, CDR1 is SGHRS and CDR2 YFSETQ. This CDR3 is built from 16 residues. Trimming cost V 1 base and J 0 bases; bases outside gene matches: 3. Variable domain in full (rest from reference TRBV5-1 and TRBJ1-3): KAGVTQTPRYLIKTRGQQVTLSCSPISGHRSVSWYQQTPGQGLQFLFEYFSETQRNKGNFPGRFSGRQFSNSRSEMNVSTLELGDSALYLCASSLTGGASGNTIYFGEGSWLTVV.

The V and J genes are TRBV7-9 and TRBJ1-1; the match to TRBD1 covers 12 bases. V lost 5 bases to trimming and J lost 1 base; unmatched junction nucleotides: 5. The CDR3 length is 16 residues. The germline V gene has CDR1 SEHNR and CDR2 FQNEAQ (reference sequence). CDR3 loop: CASSLGTGGENTEAFF. DNA for the CDR3: TGTGCCAGCAGCCTCGGGACAGGGGGCGAGAACACTGAAGCTTTCTTT.